This T cell receptor (beta chain) was identified during a study of blood T cell repertoires in COVID-19. Whole-study context: Samples taken during acute and convalescent COVID-19 were collected in the United States, Italy and Spain. Sample material is recorded as cDNA or gDNA derived from T cells, B-cell-depleted T cells, or PBMCs.

Authors' methods: Nucleated cell number was recorded as an estimate derived from reference gene primer amplification. The protocol was immunoSEQ multiplex PCR, while the TCRdb copy is restricted to in-frame clones and leaves out a portion. V and J calls and clone size are given by that table; D and trimming were obtained from the DNA. The sample lists 140,000 to 150,000 clones, around nine tenths occurring once. V lost 7 bases to trimming and J lost 4 bases, with 19 bases between them. Germline V CDR1 and CDR2: MNHEY, SVGAGI. CDR3 size: 15 residues. The sequenced material came from peripheral blood. This TCR came from a human donor in a cohort sampled during active COVID-19. The chain combines TRBV6-5 with TRBJ1-2; perhaps TRBD1 as D (5 bases). In DNA, the CDR3 is TGTGCCAGCACCGGACGGGGGGGATCCCCCTATGGCTACACCTTC. Translating gives CASTGRGGSPYGYTF.